A single sample gave rise to the 27 T cell receptor beta chains below, sequenced in a study of blood T cell repertoires in COVID-19. Repertoires were generated with immunoSEQ multiplex PCR, while TCRdb's copy carries only in-frame clones and drops some. Of 150,000 to 200,000 clones in the sample, under 90% are singletons; the top ten hold 6.7%. Sequenced: peripheral blood. The receptor source for this set is a man aged 35-49 years with acute or convalescent COVID-19.

This chain connects TRBV5-6 to TRBJ2-7; no reliable D call. V dropped 0 bases and J dropped 3 bases, with 7 bases sitting between them. The CDR3 has 13 residues. Per the germline V gene, CDR1 is SGHDT and CDR2 is YYEEEE. The DNA of the CDR3 is TGTGCCAGCAGCTTGGCAGGTTTCTACGAGCAGTACTTC. Protein: CASSLAGFYEQYF.

The chain has TRBV27 and TRBJ1-2; TRBD1 might be the D (6 bases). V was clipped by 3 bases and J by 8 bases, with 13 bases between them. In germline, CDR1 is MNHEY, CDR2 SMNVEV (reference sequence). This CDR3 region has 13 residues. The CDR3 loop is CASSLTGTRGYTF. In DNA, the CDR3 is TGTGCCAGCAGTTTGACAGGCACGAGGGGCTACACCTTC.

The chain joins TRBV6-5 to TRBJ1-2; D might be TRBD1 (6 bases). V lost 0 bases, J lost 2 bases, and 7 bases lay in between. CDR1 and CDR2 from the germline V gene are MNHEY and SVGAGI. The CDR3 has 14 amino acids. CDR3 nucleotides: TGTGCCAGCAGTTACTCAGACAGGAACTATGGCTACACCTTC. Its protein is CASSYSDRNYGYTF.

The chain has TRBV5-4 and TRBJ2-5, with D tentatively TRBD1 (6 bases). The CDR3 has 16 residues. V lost 3 bases and J lost 5, with 20 bases in between. Per the germline V gene, CDR1 is SGHNT and CDR2 is YYREEE (reference sequence). As DNA, the CDR3 is TGTGCCAGCAGCTCCACGCAGGGGATCAATGGGGAGACCCAGTACTTC. Translated: CASSSTQGINGETQYF.

Points on this clone: Other nucleotide sequences in the sample specify the same CDR3. This chain links TRBV3-1 (or the pseudogene TRBV3-2) with TRBJ2-1; D is possibly TRBD1 (5 bases). V lost 1 base and J 6 bases, leaving 13 bases between the germline ends. The germline gives CDR1 LGHDT, CDR2 YNNKEL (reference sequence). This CDR3 spans 15 amino acids. The CDR3 loop reads CASSQGVGPRNEQFF. The CDR3 DNA follows: TGTGCCAGCAGCCAAGGGGTGGGGCCTCGCAATGAGCAGTTCTTC.

The chain employs TRBV5-1 and TRBJ2-1; 7 nucleotides match TRBD1. V lost 2 bases to trimming and J lost 5 bases; unmatched junction nucleotides: 1. The CDR3 spans 13 residues. The germline CDR1 and CDR2 sequences are SGHRS and YFSETQ. The CDR3 DNA reads TGCGCCAGCAGCTTAGGGGGCCACAATGAGCAGTTCTTC. Protein sequence: CASSLGGHNEQFF. Based on the CDR3 plus reference TRBV5-1 and TRBJ2-1, the full variable domain is KAGVTQTPRYLIKTRGQQVTLSCSPISGHRSVSWYQQTPGQGLQFLFEYFSETQRNKGNFPGRFSGRQFSNSRSEMNVSTLELGDSALYLCASSLGGHNEQFFGPGTRLTVL.

The chain carries TRBV4-3 and TRBJ2-7, with TRBD2 matching over 13 bases. CDR1 LGHNA and CDR2 YSLEER come from the germline V gene. After removal of 4 bases from V and 2 bases from J, the junction contained 5 bases not matched to a gene. The CDR3 runs to 16 residues. CDR3 DNA: TGCGCCAGCAGCCGAGGACTAGCGGGGGACCCCTACGAGCAGTACTTC. Protein product: CASSRGLAGDPYEQYF.

The rearrangement uses TRBV7-8 and TRBJ2-3; 9 bases map to TRBD1. The CDR3 is 15 residues long. V was pared by 1 base and J by 3 bases, with 2 bases of the junction left unmatched. Germline V gives CDR1 SGHVS, CDR2 FQNEAQ. CDR3 in DNA: TGTGCCAGCAGCTTAGACGGGACAGGGACAGATACGCAGTATTTT. Protein sequence: CASSLDGTGTDTQYF.

The rearrangement uses TRBV4-2 and TRBJ1-1; 11 positions match TRBD1. Germline CDR1 reads LGHNA; CDR2 reads YNFKEQ. V lost 3 bases to trimming and J lost 10 bases; unmatched junction nucleotides: 10. The CDR3 loop spans 15 amino acids. CDR3 sequence reads: CASSQTPGQGARAFF. DNA of the CDR3: TGTGCCAGCAGCCAGACTCCCGGACAGGGGGCGCGAGCTTTCTTT.

The rearrangement uses TRBV27 and TRBJ2-1; D might be TRBD2 (7 bases). V was pared by 3 bases and J by 2 bases, with 11 bases between. The CDR3 is 15 residues long. Germline V lookup: CDR1 MNHEY, CDR2 SMNVEV (reference sequence). CDR3 sequence reads: CASSFRRGPYNEQFF. CDR3 bases: TGTGCCAGCAGTTTCAGGCGGGGGCCCTACAATGAGCAGTTCTTC.

This clone appeared once. This chain uses TRBV6-1 with TRBJ1-2; 8 bases line up with TRBD1. The CDR3 loop spans 15 amino acids. CDR1 is MNHNS and CDR2 is SASEGT in the germline V gene. V shed 7 bases and J 6 bases; nucleotides not matched to a gene: 13. The CDR3 loop is CASTHRSGQGDGYTF. CDR3 sequence (DNA): TGTGCCAGCACCCACCGGAGTGGACAGGGAGATGGCTACACCTTC.

This sequence joins TRBV3-1 (or the pseudogene TRBV3-2) and TRBJ1-4, with TRBD1 matching over 9 bases. The CDR3 totals 15 residues. Germline V gene lookup returns CDR1 LGHDT and CDR2 YNNKEL (reference sequence). The V and J ends lost 2 bases and 8 bases, in that order; junction bases with no gene match: 6. The CDR3, as DNA: TGTGCCAGCAGCCAATTTACAGGGGGCCAGGAAAAACTGTTTTTT. Translated: CASSQFTGGQEKLFF.

This clone was seen once. This rearrangement joins TRBV2 to TRBJ2-1, with 9 bases lining up with TRBD1. The CDR3 spans 16 residues. The V gene end was trimmed by 3 bases and the J gene end by 0 bases; junction bases not matched to a gene: 3. The germline gives CDR1 SNHLY, CDR2 FYNNEI. The CDR3 sequence is CASSEGTGSSYNEQFF. As DNA, the CDR3 is TGTGCCAGCAGTGAGGGGACAGGGAGCTCCTACAATGAGCAGTTCTTC.

The chain is built from TRBV10-3 and TRBJ2-1, with 12 bases lining up with TRBD2. CDR1 and CDR2 (germline): ENHRY, SYGVKD. The CDR3 loop spans 17 amino acids. Losses at the gene ends were 0 bases for V and 7 bases for J; bases not matched to a gene: 7. The CDR3 loop reads CAISESIASGGDNEQFF. As DNA, the CDR3 is TGTGCCATCAGTGAGTCGATCGCTAGCGGGGGGGATAATGAGCAGTTCTTC.

This clone appeared a single time. V usage is TRBV6-1 and J usage is TRBJ1-6; tentative D call: TRBD1 (6 bases). Germline V CDR1 and CDR2: MNHNS, SASEGT. V gave up 3 bases and J gave up 10 bases, with 19 bases separating them. The CDR3 consists of 16 residues. The CDR3 sequence: CASSDLQGLGLSPLHF. The CDR3 nucleotides read TGTGCCAGCAGTGACCTACAGGGCTTGGGGTTGTCACCCCTCCACTTT.

The chain combines TRBV4-2 with TRBJ1-4, with D possibly being TRBD1 (6 bases). Trimming left V 2 bases short and J 5 bases short, with 12 bases between. This CDR3 has 15 residues. Germline CDR1 LGHNA, CDR2 YNFKEQ. The CDR3, as DNA: TGTGCCAGCAGCCAAAGACAGGAACTAAATGAAAAACTGTTTTTT. It specifies CASSQRQELNEKLFF.

The V and J genes are TRBV7-2 and TRBJ2-5; tentatively, D is TRBD1 (6 bases). V was clipped by 5 bases and J by 5 bases, with 15 bases between them. The germline gives CDR1 SGHTA, CDR2 FQGNSA. CDR3 size: 14 residues. The chain's CDR3 is CASSRGWQGETQYF. In DNA form, the CDR3 reads TGTGCCAGCAGCAGGGGCTGGCAGGGGGAGACCCAGTACTTC.

This chain uses TRBV2 with TRBJ2-3; 14 bases line up with TRBD2. This CDR3 comprises 17 residues. Germline trimming cut 4 bases from V and 2 bases from J; bases unmatched to any gene: 5. CDR1 is SNHLY and CDR2 is FYNNEI in the germline V gene. This CDR3 reads CASSGGLAGELTDTQYF. The CDR3 nucleotides read TGTGCCAGCAGTGGGGGACTAGCGGGGGAACTCACAGATACGCAGTATTTT.

The rearrangement links TRBV4-2 to TRBJ1-2; possible D gene TRBD1, 5 bases. Germline CDR1 and CDR2: LGHNA and YNFKEQ. Trimming left V 1 base short and J 7 bases short, with 10 bases between. This CDR3 comprises 13 residues. CDR3 bases: TGTGCCAGCAGCCAAGCAGGGATCTCTGGCTACACCTTC. Translation gives CASSQAGISGYTF.

This clone showed up just once. The chain combines TRBV2 with TRBJ2-2, with a possible D match to TRBD2 (6 bases). Trimming stripped 7 bases from V and 3 bases from J, with 6 bases between. CDR1 is SNHLY, CDR2 FYNNEI, per germline. The CDR3 is 12 amino acids. CDR3 protein: CASTGDTGELFF. In DNA form, the CDR3 reads TGTGCCAGCACGGGGGACACCGGGGAGCTGTTTTTT.

J is TRBJ2-2 and V is TRBV7-9, with a weak D call TRBD2 (7 bases). The germline V gene encodes CDR1 SEHNR and CDR2 FQNEAQ (reference sequence). Trimming cost V 5 bases and J 3 bases, with 13 bases left between them. There are 15 residues in the CDR3. This CDR3 is CASSPRGGHTGELFF. The DNA for the CDR3 is TGTGCCAGCAGCCCGAGGGGGGGACACACCGGGGAGCTGTTTTTT.

The chain employs TRBV10-2 and TRBJ1-1, with D possibly matching TRBD1 (6 bases). The V end was cut by 2 bases, the J end by 5 bases, with 18 bases between. Germline CDR1 WSHSY, CDR2 SAAADI. This CDR3 comprises 16 residues. The CDR3 here is CASSEIGPGHKTEAFF. The CDR3 DNA is TGCGCCAGCAGTGAGATTGGTCCGGGACATAAAACTGAAGCTTTCTTT.

V and J are TRBV5-1 and TRBJ2-3; 12 bases fit TRBD2. CDR1 SGHRS and CDR2 YFSETQ come from the germline V gene. The CDR3 runs to 17 residues. V lost 4 bases, J lost 0 bases, and 6 bases stayed unmatched. In DNA form, the CDR3 reads TGCGCCAGCAGCGGTGGACTAGCGGGGTCCAGCACAGATACGCAGTATTTT. Residues: CASSGGLAGSSTDTQYF.

The chain couples TRBV19 to TRBJ1-2; D gene uncertain. The V and J ends lost 3 bases and 8 bases respectively, with 16 bases between them. The germline V gene encodes CDR1 LNHDA and CDR2 SQIVND (reference sequence). The CDR3 runs 14 residues. The CDR3 DNA is TGTGCCAGTAGTATTGAAGTGGCAGGCCGAGGCTACACCTTC. This sequence encodes CASSIEVAGRGYTF.

The V call is TRBV29-1, the J call TRBJ1-2; 7 positions agree with TRBD1. V lost 1 base to trimming and J lost 3 bases; unmatched junction nucleotides: 8. This CDR3 is 15 amino acids long. Germline CDR1 is SQVTM and CDR2 is ANQGSEA. CDR3 loop: CSVEGQGVGYYGYTF. DNA of the CDR3: TGCAGCGTTGAAGGCCAGGGGGTAGGGTACTATGGCTACACCTTC.

The rearrangement links TRBV24-1 to TRBJ2-3; D ambiguous. Germline assignment: CDR1 KGHDR and CDR2 SFDVKD. The ends were cut back, 2 bases at V and 2 bases at J, with 4 bases in the middle. This CDR3 spans 13 amino acids. This CDR3 is CATSDWATDTQYF. The CDR3 nucleotides read TGTGCCACCAGTGATTGGGCCACAGATACGCAGTATTTT.

The chain has TRBV6-5 and TRBJ2-3, with 7 bases fitting TRBD1. The CDR3 totals 13 residues. Germline V gives CDR1 MNHEY, CDR2 SVGAGI. After removal of 8 bases from V and 2 bases from J, the junction contained 4 bases not matched to a gene. The CDR3 here is CASSGTATDTQYF. The CDR3 DNA is TGTGCCAGCTCCGGGACAGCCACAGATACGCAGTATTTT.